These 25 T cell receptor beta chains were all obtained from the same sample, sequenced in a study of OX40 agonist ivuxolimab in advanced cancers. The repertoire was sequenced with immunoSEQ multiplex PCR; TCRdb's copy has only in-frame clones and lacks some. The table has nearly 50,000 clones, roughly 77% seen once. The sequencing used CD4+ or CD8+ T cells sorted from blood, collected in a trial of the OX40 agonist ivuxolimab. The source of these receptors is an adult with an advanced solid tumor such as melanoma, head and neck, liver or kidney cancer.

This rearrangement joins TRBV4-3 to TRBJ1-2, with TRBD1 matching 7 bases. V lost 1 base to trimming and J lost 5 bases; unmatched junction nucleotides: 1. The CDR3 sequence is 13 residues long. Germline lookup yields CDR1 LGHNA and CDR2 YSLEER. The chain's CDR3 is CASSQGQGYGYTF. CDR3 coding DNA: TGCGCCAGCAGCCAAGGACAGGGTTATGGCTACACCTTC.

This clone was counted a single time. The genes are TRBV6-1 and TRBJ1-2; D unresolved. V was shortened by 2 bases and J by 7 bases, with 17 bases between the two germline ends. CDR3 length equals 15 residues. The V gene's germline CDR1 is MNHNS and CDR2 SASEGT. The CDR3 loop is CASSEKVRAPGGYTF. In DNA form, the CDR3 reads TGTGCCAGCAGTGAAAAAGTCCGGGCCCCCGGTGGCTACACCTTC.

J is TRBJ2-1 and V is TRBV11-2; TRBD2 aligns across 7 bases. This CDR3 has 17 amino acids. Germline loops: CDR1 SGHAT, CDR2 FQNNGV. With 3 bases clipped from V and 3 bases from J, the junction kept 11 bases outside the gene matches. The CDR3 sequence: CASSFGSSGFDYNEQFF. The CDR3 DNA sequence: TGTGCCAGCAGCTTTGGGTCTAGCGGATTCGACTACAATGAGCAGTTCTTC.

The chain is built from TRBV6-6 and TRBJ1-1; possible D gene TRBD1, 5 bases. Trimming removed 6 bases at V and 1 base at J, with 12 bases between. Germline V gene lookup returns CDR1 MNHNY and CDR2 SVGAGI (reference sequence). This CDR3 is 14 amino acids long. This CDR3 reads CASSDAQGNTEAFF. The CDR3 DNA follows: TGTGCCAGCAGCGACGCCCAGGGGAACACTGAAGCTTTCTTT.

The chain employs TRBV20-1 and TRBJ1-1, with D unclear. The V gene's germline CDR1 is DFQATT and CDR2 SNEGSKA (reference sequence). This CDR3 contains 10 residues. CDR3 loop: CSRRATEAFF. In DNA form, the CDR3 reads TGCAGCCGGCGGGCCACTGAAGCTTTCTTT.

The rearrangement links TRBV7-9 to TRBJ1-3; perhaps TRBD1 as D (6 bases). V was cut by 0 bases and J by 1 base, with 16 bases left in between. Germline V gene lookup returns CDR1 SEHNR and CDR2 FQNEAQ (reference sequence). This CDR3 region has 18 residues. Here the CDR3 DNA reads TGTGCCAGCAGCTTAGCTGCGGCAGGGGCCTCATCTGGAAACACCATATATTTT. This codes for CASSLAAAGASSGNTIYF.

There are a few counts of this clone. The chain has TRBV6-5 and TRBJ1-1, with D unclear. CDR1 is MNHEY and CDR2 is SVGAGI in the germline V gene. Trimming removed 6 bases at V and 0 bases at J, with 8 bases between. This CDR3 region has 13 residues. CDR3 sequence (DNA): TGTGCCAGCAGAGAAATCATGAACACTGAAGCTTTCTTT. Translation: CASREIMNTEAFF.

V usage is TRBV7-9 and J usage is TRBJ2-7, with unresolved D. Germline CDR1 SEHNR, CDR2 FQNEAQ (reference sequence). The CDR3 contains 13 residues. V shed 0 bases and J shed 5 bases, with 8 bases lying between them. CDR3: CASSLALFNEQYF. The CDR3 DNA is TGTGCCAGCAGCTTAGCGCTTTTCAACGAGCAGTACTTC.

V and J are TRBV19 and TRBJ2-7; 10 positions match TRBD2. V gave up 7 bases and J gave up 0 bases; unmatched junction bases: 6. Germline V gene lookup returns CDR1 LNHDA and CDR2 SQIVND (reference sequence). The CDR3 covers 15 residues. The CDR3 reads CASTPTSGYSYEQYF. The CDR3 bases are TGTGCCAGTACCCCGACTAGCGGGTACTCCTACGAGCAGTACTTC.

V is TRBV11-3 and J is TRBJ2-1; 8 nucleotides align to TRBD2. Germline V gives CDR1 SGHNT, CDR2 YENEEA. V lost 4 bases and J lost 7; bases outside the gene matches: 9. This CDR3 has 15 amino acids. CDR3 in DNA: TGTGCCAGCAGCTCTAGCGGGTTGGGGGGGAATGAGCAGTTCTTC. This encodes CASSSSGLGGNEQFF.

This clone has only one observation. The chain couples TRBV11-2 to TRBJ2-7; the match to TRBD2 covers 9 bases. The V gene end was trimmed by 5 bases and the J gene end by 3 bases; junction bases not matched to a gene: 8. The CDR3 covers 15 residues. Germline V gene sequence: CDR1 SGHAT, CDR2 FQNNGV. Written as DNA, the CDR3 is TGTGCCAGCAGCATCCGGACTAGCGCGGACTACGAGCAGTACTTC. Residues: CASSIRTSADYEQYF. Using reference TRBV11-2 and TRBJ2-7 for the parts outside the CDR3, the full variable domain is EAGVAQSPRYKIIEKRQSVAFWCNPISGHATLYWYQQILGQGPKLLIQFQNNGVVDDSQLPKDRFSAERLKGVDSTLKIQPAKLEDSAVYLCASSIRTSADYEQYFGPGTRLTVT.

The chain employs TRBV5-8 and TRBJ1-1; D remains unclear. V lost 3 bases and J 5 bases, leaving 14 bases between the germline ends. Germline-derived CDR1 and CDR2 are SGHTS and YDEGEE. The CDR3 consists of 14 residues. The CDR3 here is CASSYGQSGTEAFF. The CDR3 bases are TGTGCCAGCAGCTACGGGCAGTCGGGAACTGAAGCTTTCTTT.

CDR3 in DNA: TGTGCCAGTAGTATTGCCCCCCAGGGGGCCAGAACTGAAGCTTTCTTT. This codes for CASSIAPQGARTEAFF. The chain joins TRBV19 to TRBJ1-1; 8 nucleotides agree with TRBD1. Germline CDR1 is LNHDA and CDR2 is SQIVND (reference sequence). CDR3 length: 16 amino acids. V dropped 3 bases and J dropped 5; count of bases not matched to a gene: 11. Complete variable domain (other parts from reference TRBV19 and TRBJ1-1): DGGITQSPKYLFRKEGQNVTLSCEQNLNHDAMYWYRQDPGQGLRLIYYSQIVNDFQKGDIAEGYSVSREKKESFPLTVTSAQKNPTAFYLCASSIAPQGARTEAFFGQGTRLTVV.

The chain carries TRBV19 and TRBJ2-5, with 9 positions matching TRBD2. The ends lost 6 bases at V and 1 base at J; junction bases unmatched: 12. The CDR3 runs 17 residues. Germline V gives CDR1 LNHDA, CDR2 SQIVND (reference sequence). CDR3 nucleotide sequence: TGTGCCAGTAGGGGCTGGGGCCAAGCGGGAGGCCAAGAGACCCAGTACTTC. It is translated as CASRGWGQAGGQETQYF.

This sequence joins TRBV5-1 and TRBJ2-7, with D maybe TRBD2 (7 bases). Trimming stripped 0 bases from V and 7 bases from J, with 17 bases between. CDR1 and CDR2 from the germline V gene are SGHRS and YFSETQ. This CDR3 has 15 residues. The CDR3 spells CASSLEGAGAREQYF. The CDR3 DNA is TGCGCCAGCAGCTTGGAAGGGGCGGGGGCACGAGAGCAGTACTTC.

This clone has just one count. The V call is TRBV4-2, the J call TRBJ2-5, with D possibly TRBD2 on 5 matching bases. This CDR3 spans 17 amino acids. Germline V gene sequence: CDR1 LGHNA, CDR2 YNFKEQ. V was shortened by 3 bases and J by 2 bases, with 19 bases between the two germline ends. CDR3 loop: CASSQVTRESGQETQYF. DNA of the CDR3: TGTGCCAGCAGCCAGGTGACGAGGGAGTCTGGGCAAGAGACCCAGTACTTC.

The V gene is TRBV5-4, the J gene TRBJ1-6; D gene uncertain. Germline CDR1 reads SGHNT; CDR2 reads YYREEE (reference sequence). This CDR3 spans 14 amino acids. Deletions cut 5 bases from V and 10 bases from J, with 16 bases between. CDR3 nucleotide sequence: TGTGCCAGCAGGCGGAGTGAGGTACGGTCACCCCTCCACTTT. Amino acid sequence: CASRRSEVRSPLHF.

The table lists this clone with a few counts. This rearrangement joins TRBV30 to TRBJ1-3; D may be TRBD1 (5 bases). Per germline, CDR1 GTSNPN and CDR2 SVGIG (reference sequence). V lost 5 bases and J lost 0, with 8 bases in between. The CDR3 is 13 amino acids. The DNA of the CDR3 is TGTGCCTGGGACAGCAGCTCTGGAAACACCATATATTTT. This translates into CAWDSSSGNTIYF.

The gene calls are TRBV7-2 and TRBJ1-4, with D perhaps matching TRBD1 (6 bases). This CDR3 is built from 14 residues. CDR1 and CDR2 from the germline V gene are SGHTA and FQGNSA. Trimming cost V 1 base and J 3 bases, with 6 bases left between them. DNA of the CDR3: TGTGCCAGCAGCTTAGGGACAGCTAATGAAAAACTGTTTTTT. Translating it yields CASSLGTANEKLFF.

The V and J genes are TRBV6-5 and TRBJ2-7, with 8 bases matching TRBD1. The CDR3 is 15 amino acids. Germline CDR1 is MNHEY and CDR2 is SVGAGI. V lost 0 bases to trimming and J lost 4 bases; unmatched junction nucleotides: 5. The CDR3 DNA sequence: TGTGCCAGCAGTTACTCGGGCGGACAGGGTTACGAGCAGTACTTC. Translation: CASSYSGGQGYEQYF.

V and J are TRBV18 and TRBJ2-7, with 11 nucleotides matching TRBD2. This CDR3 spans 16 amino acids. The ends lost 3 bases at V and 4 bases at J; junction bases unmatched: 8. Germline assignment: CDR1 KGHSH and CDR2 LQKENI. CDR3 sequence: CASSPSGRAGRYEQYF. Here the CDR3 DNA reads TGTGCCAGCTCACCTAGCGGGAGGGCCGGTCGGTACGAGCAGTACTTC.

The chain is built from TRBV7-2 and TRBJ1-3; D possibly corresponds to TRBD1 (5 bases). Between the trimmed V and J ends, which lost 0 bases and 4 bases, there was a span of 7 bases. The CDR3 spans 14 residues. Germline V gives CDR1 SGHTA, CDR2 FQGNSA. The CDR3 DNA reads as TGTGCCAGCAGCTTAGCGAGACAGGGAAACACCATATATTTT. Amino acid sequence: CASSLARQGNTIYF.

The chain recombines TRBV11-3 with TRBJ1-1, with D perhaps TRBD1 (6 bases). Per the germline V gene, CDR1 is SGHNT and CDR2 is YENEEA. The CDR3 consists of 13 residues. The V end lost 5 bases, the J end lost 8 bases, and 15 bases lay between the germline ends. As DNA, the CDR3 is TGTGCCAGCAGCCCCGAGGGGGGGAACGAAGCTTTCTTT. It specifies CASSPEGGNEAFF.

Note on this clone: At the DNA level, this CDR3 is encoded by other sequences in the same sample as well. The V call is TRBV19, the J call TRBJ2-3; D possibly corresponds to TRBD2 (6 bases). Germline-derived CDR1 and CDR2 are LNHDA and SQIVND (reference sequence). The V end lost 3 bases, the J end lost 2 bases, and 12 bases lay between the germline ends. This CDR3 contains 15 residues. The CDR3: CASSISPGLTDTQYF. The CDR3 nucleotides read TGTGCCAGTAGTATTTCCCCGGGACTCACAGATACGCAGTATTTT.

This chain links TRBV29-1 with TRBJ2-2; 9 positions agree with TRBD1. Germline assignment: CDR1 SQVTM and CDR2 ANQGSEA. The CDR3 covers 13 residues. J gave up 5 bases and V 7 bases, and 5 bases lay outside the gene matches. This CDR3 reads CSGGQGRTGELFF. The CDR3 DNA follows: TGCAGCGGGGGACAGGGAAGGACCGGGGAGCTGTTTTTT.